The rows below give T cell receptor beta chains drawn from one sample of a study of tumor and adjacent non-tumor tissue in lung cancer. TCRdb used MiXCR to reprocess the multiplex PCR reads, holding one entry per CDR3 protein. The repertoire includes 100,000 to 150,000 distinct CDR3 sequences, 66% of them detected once, and about 13% sits in the top ten. Sample: lung tumor tissue. The source is a man under 40 with non-small cell lung cancer. The CDR3 runs from the conserved cysteine through the conserved F or W. D genes are given only for firm matches. Only part of the rows carry a size: once, few, many, or a class if the clone is expanded.

clone size | J gene | V gene | D gene | CDR3 protein | CDR3 DNA
NA | TRBJ2-7 | TRBV11-1 | NA | CAGSPNRALHF | TGTGCCGGCAGCCCGAACAGGGCCTTGCACTTC
NA | TRBJ1-1 | TRBV6-2/TRBV6-3 | NA | CISTGGLGAFF | TGTATCAGCACTGGGGGACTTGGAGCTTTCTTT
NA | TRBJ2-5 | TRBV29-1 | NA | CSVDQERGRAQYF | TGCAGCGTTGATCAGGAGAGGGGAAGGGCGCAGTACTTC
NA | TRBJ2-1 | TRBV20-1 | TRBD2 | CSAKSSGGYNELFF | TGCAGTGCTAAGTCTAGCGGGGGGTACAATGAGTTGTTCTTC
few | TRBJ1-1 | TRBV6-6 | NA | CANSGVRGWNTEAFF | TGTGCCAACAGTGGGGTGAGGGGATGGAACACTGAAGCTTTCTTT
NA | TRBJ1-1 | TRBV12-3/TRBV12-4 | NA | CASSRRGGTEVFF | TGTGCCAGCAGCCGGAGAGGGGGGACTGAAGTTTTCTTT
NA | TRBJ2-2 | TRBV4-2 | NA | CASSQGPPGADGSTGELFF | TGTGCCAGCAGCCAAGGACCCCCCGGGGCCGACGGGAGTACCGGGGAGCTGTTTTTT
NA | TRBJ1-4 | TRBV6-2/TRBV6-3 | TRBD1 | CTSSYSGTGHPAAEKLFF | TGTACCAGCAGTTACTCGGGGACAGGGCACCCAGCAGCCGAAAAACTGTTTTTT
NA | TRBJ2-1 | TRBV11-3 | TRBD2 | CAISQVGGNEHFF | TGTGCCATCAGTCAGGTGGGGGGGAATGAGCATTTCTTC
NA | TRBJ2-5 | TRBV10-3 | TRBD1 | CAISDSKTGEETQYF | TGTGCCATCAGTGACTCGAAGACAGGGGAAGAGACCCAGTACTTC
NA | TRBJ1-3 | TRBV20-1 | NA | CSAEQQSGNTIYF | TGCAGTGCTGAACAACAGTCCGGAAACACCATATATTTT
NA | TRBJ1-1 | TRBV6-2/TRBV6-3 | TRBD1 | CPSSYPTGTIEAFF | TGTCCCAGCAGTTACCCGACAGGGACCATTGAAGCTTTCTTT
few | TRBJ2-1 | TRBV6-5 | NA | CASSYDAGLDNEQFF | TGTGCCAGCAGTTACGACGCGGGATTGGACAATGAGCAGTTCTTC
NA | TRBJ1-1 | TRBV20-1 | NA | CCATGPNAEAFF | TGCTGTGCTACAGGGCCGAACGCTGAAGCATTCTTT
many | TRBJ2-7 | TRBV6-2/TRBV6-3 | NA | CASNTERGATTYEQYF | TGTGCCAGCAATACCGAACGCGGGGCAACGACCTACGAGCAGTACTTC
NA | TRBJ2-2 | TRBV11-3 | TRBD2 | CASNEIAGDTGELFF | TGTGCCAGCAACGAGATAGCGGGAGATACCGGGGAGCTGTTTTTT
once | TRBJ2-7 | TRBV20-1 | NA | CSALRHKQGHYEEYF | TGCAGTGCTCTACGACATAAGCAGGGACACTACGAGGAGTACTTC
NA | TRBJ1-4 | TRBV11-2 | NA | CASSLNRGGEELFF | TGTGCCAGCAGCTTAAATAGAGGCGGAGAAGAACTGTTTTTT
NA | TRBJ2-7 | TRBV6-5 | TRBD2 | CVSSYSTSGGTYEQYF | TGTGTCAGCAGTTACTCGACTAGCGGGGGTACATACGAGCAGTACTTC
NA | TRBJ1-4 | TRBV4-1 | TRBD1 | CARSTGTGREKLFF | TGCGCCAGGAGTACCGGGACAGGGCGTGAAAAATTGTTTTTT
NA | TRBJ1-6 | TRBV4-2 | TRBD1 | CASSQETSTGGGAPLHF | TGTGCCAGCAGCCAAGAGACTTCAACAGGGGGTGGGGCACCCCTCCACTTT
NA | TRBJ2-7 | TRBV12-3/TRBV12-4 | NA | CAISLAGTIYEQYF | TGTGCCATCAGTTTGGCAGGGACCATATACGAGCAGTACTTC
NA | TRBJ2-6 | TRBV12-3/TRBV12-4 | NA | CASSTQGPGANVLTF | TGTGCCAGCAGCACCCAGGGACCTGGGGCCAACGTCCTGACTTTC
many | TRBJ2-6 | TRBV5-1 | NA | CASSLTVSSGANVLTF | TGCGCCAGCAGCTTGACGGTGAGCTCTGGGGCCAACGTCCTGACTTTC
many | TRBJ2-7 | TRBV4-1 | NA | CASSQSPGLSYEQYF | TGCGCCAGCAGCCAGTCGCCAGGGCTATCCTACGAGCAGTACTTC
few | TRBJ2-1 | TRBV12-3/TRBV12-4 | TRBD1 | CASSSVQGGEQFF | TGTGCCAGCAGTTCGGTACAGGGGGGTGAGCAGTTCTTC
NA | TRBJ2-3 | TRBV4-3 | NA | CASSQGSSGRSMATDTQYF | TGCGCCAGCAGCCAAGGATCTTCAGGGAGATCTATGGCCACAGATACGCAGTATTTT
NA | TRBJ2-3 | TRBV20-1 | NA | CSAPYGSSSTDTHHF | TGCAGTGCCCCTTACGGGTCTTCTAGCACAGATACGCACCATTTT
NA | TRBJ2-3 | TRBV12-3/TRBV12-4 | NA | CASSAGGDRASTDTQYF | TGTGCCAGCAGTGCCGGCGGGGACCGTGCTAGTACAGATACGCAGTATTTT
many | TRBJ2-1 | TRBV20-1 | TRBD1 | CSAPSGTGGGNEQFF | TGCAGTGCCCCCTCCGGGACAGGGGGCGGGAATGAGCAGTTCTTC
NA | TRBJ2-1 | TRBV20-1 | NA | CSAKPRWAEGFYNEQFF | TGCAGTGCTAAACCCCGTTGGGCCGAAGGCTTCTACAATGAGCAGTTCTTC
NA | TRBJ1-4 | TRBV5-6 | NA | CANSLVGLDSNEKLFF | TGTGCCAACAGCTTGGTTGGATTGGACAGCAATGAAAAACTGTTTTTT
NA | TRBJ1-1 | TRBV12-3/TRBV12-4 | TRBD1 | CVSSLEQGTTETFF | TGTGTCAGCAGTTTAGAACAGGGGACCACTGAAACTTTCTTT
NA | TRBJ2-3 | TRBV11-2 | NA | CASSLTTEAGLDTQYF | TGCGCCAGCAGCTTAACGACGGAAGCCGGGTTGGATACGCAGTATTTT
NA | TRBJ2-2 | TRBV6-1 | NA | CASSGALQGAGELFF | TGTGCCAGCAGTGGAGCCCTACAGGGCGCCGGGGAGCTGTTTTTT
NA | TRBJ1-2 | TRBV6-5 | TRBD1 | CASSYSGTANYGYTF | TGTGCCAGCAGTTACAGCGGGACAGCTAACTATGGCTACACCTTC
NA | TRBJ2-3 | TRBV11-2 | NA | CASRLGHRAIDTQYF | TGTGCCAGCAGGTTAGGTCACAGGGCCATAGATACGCAGTATTTT
NA | TRBJ1-2 | TRBV12-5 | TRBD1 | CASGLATGGDSYGYTF | TGTGCTAGTGGTTTGGCGACAGGGGGCGATTCCTATGGCTACACCTTC
few | TRBJ2-2 | TRBV28 | NA | CASTSYTVNTGELFF | TGTGCCAGCACCTCTTATACGGTGAACACCGGGGAGCTGTTTTTT
NA | TRBJ2-3 | TRBV11-3 | NA | CASSYGRDTQYF | TGCGCCAGCAGCTACGGGCGTGATACGCAGTATTTT
NA | TRBJ2-3 | TRBV5-6 | NA | CATSLVGDSSSTDTQYF | TGTGCCACCAGCTTGGTGGGCGACAGCTCTAGCACAGATACGCAGTATTTT
NA | TRBJ2-4 | TRBV5-1 | NA | CASTLVQISTQNIQYF | TGCGCCAGCACCTTGGTACAGATCTCGACCCAAAACATACAGTACTTC